The source of this T cell receptor (beta chain) is a study of CD8+ T cells in alopecia areata. The wider study: Tofacitinib administration persisted for 6 to 18 months, succeeded by 6 months off drug.

The CDR3 is 14 amino acids. CDR1 and CDR2 (germline): MDHEN, SYDVKM. Losses at the gene ends were 10 bases for V and 2 bases for J; bases not matched to a gene: 3. Treatment specified: oral pan-JAK inhibitor, 5-10 mg twice daily. Sequencing templates came from extracted RNA that was reverse transcribed into cDNA. Here immunoSEQ multiplex PCR was the method, and the copy in TCRdb shows in-frame clones only, minus some. Of 80,000 or so clones listed, 60% to 70% are singletons. This receptor was identified in a human donor with alopecia areata. The sample consisted of CD8+ T cells sorted from blood, taken at week 24, from a patient treated with tofacitinib. The chain carries TRBV28 and TRBJ2-1; 12 bases fit TRBD2. The CDR3 sequence is CATGTSGPYNEQFF. The CDR3 DNA reads TGTGCCACAGGGACTAGCGGGCCCTACAATGAGCAGTTCTTC.